One and the same sample provided the 15 T cell receptor beta chains below, sequenced in a study of blood T cell repertoires in COVID-19. Assay used: immunoSEQ multiplex PCR; TCRdb lists only in-frame clones, some missing. This table holds nearly 200,000 clones, 70% to 90% found once. Sequencing was performed on peripheral blood. The source is a woman in her 70s with acute or convalescent COVID-19.

On this clone: One junction end does not reproduce the germline sequence, and a read error may be involved. This chain connects TRBV11-3 to TRBJ1-1, with D unclear. Per the germline V gene, CDR1 is SGHNT and CDR2 is YENEEA. This CDR3 has 12 residues. CDR3 amino acids: CASSLDRVGVVF. The CDR3 nucleotides read TGTGCCAGCAGCTTAGATCGGGTCGGGGTGGTGTTT.

This clone appeared once. This chain links TRBV5-1 with TRBJ2-7; 7 bases agree with TRBD1. V was pared by 6 bases and J by 1 base, with 10 bases of the junction left unmatched. Germline V gene lookup returns CDR1 SGHRS and CDR2 YFSETQ. The CDR3 extends over 15 amino acids. The CDR3 nucleotides are TGCGCCAGCAAGTATCGTCCGGGACAGTCCTACGAGCAGTACTTC. This gives the protein CASKYRPGQSYEQYF.

This rearrangement joins TRBV5-1 to TRBJ1-6; D is ambiguous. The germline CDR1 and CDR2 sequences are SGHRS and YFSETQ. Deletions cut 4 bases from V and 9 bases from J, with 20 bases between. The CDR3 sequence is 16 residues long. The CDR3 bases are TGCGCCAGCAGCCCCGCGGAGAGCCGGCCTACTTCACCCCTCCACTTT. Its translation: CASSPAESRPTSPLHF.

The CDR3 loop reads CASSFNRGMNTEAFF. CDR3 bases: TGTGCCAGCAGCTTCAATAGGGGAATGAACACTGAAGCTTTCTTT. The genes are TRBV7-9 and TRBJ1-1; possible D gene TRBD1, 5 bases. CDR3 length: 15 residues. Germline values: CDR1 SEHNR, CDR2 FQNEAQ (reference sequence). Trimming removed 3 bases at V and 0 bases at J, with 11 bases between.

The J gene is TRBJ1-1, the V gene TRBV6-1; 7 nucleotides agree with TRBD1. The CDR3 sequence is 14 residues long. Germline V gene lookup returns CDR1 MNHNS and CDR2 SASEGT. V dropped 0 bases and J dropped 11; count of bases not matched to a gene: 9. CDR3 amino acids: CASSEALQQGRAFF. The DNA for the CDR3 is TGTGCCAGCAGTGAAGCCCTGCAACAGGGGAGGGCTTTCTTT.

The chain is built from TRBV2 and TRBJ1-2, with a possible D match to TRBD1 (5 bases). CDR1 is SNHLY and CDR2 is FYNNEI in the germline V gene. The CDR3 consists of 14 residues. V lost 0 bases and J 5 bases, leaving 10 bases between the germline ends. The DNA of the CDR3 is TGTGCCAGCAGTGAAGCGGTGGGGGGGTATGGCTACACCTTC. It encodes CASSEAVGGYGYTF.

V gene TRBV7-2 combines with J gene TRBJ2-2; D ambiguous. Germline V CDR1 and CDR2: SGHTA, FQGNSA. V lost 5 bases, J lost 7 bases, and 14 bases lay in between. This CDR3 region has 14 residues. CDR3 sequence (DNA): TGTGCCAGCAGCCCAGTCCTAGTGTTCGGGGAGCTGTTTTTT. This codes for CASSPVLVFGELFF.

The chain employs TRBV28 and TRBJ1-3; possible D gene TRBD1, 5 bases. Germline values: CDR1 MDHEN, CDR2 SYDVKM. V was pared by 5 bases and J by 10 bases, with 9 bases between. CDR3 length equals 11 residues. The DNA of the CDR3 is TGTGCCAGCAGTAACGGGGGTACCATATATTTT. Amino acid sequence: CASSNGGTIYF.

CDR3 protein: CASRQTSGKNTQYF. The CDR3 DNA is TGTGCCAGCAGACAGACTAGCGGGAAAAATACGCAGTATTTT. The chain joins TRBV7-9 to TRBJ2-3; 11 nucleotides align to TRBD2. Germline CDR1 SEHNR, CDR2 FQNEAQ (reference sequence). The V segment lost 6 bases and the J segment 7 bases; nucleotides outside the gene matches: 6. The CDR3 extends over 14 amino acids.

The chain uses TRBV6-5 and TRBJ2-1; D perhaps matches TRBD2 (7 bases). The length of the CDR3 is 14 residues. Germline CDR1 and CDR2: MNHEY and SVGAGI. The germline V and J ends were trimmed by 6 bases and 9 bases, with 18 bases remaining between them. This chain's CDR3 is CASSHREGIGEQFF. The CDR3 DNA is TGTGCCAGCAGCCACAGGGAGGGGATTGGTGAGCAGTTCTTC.

The sample holds one count of this clone. The V call is TRBV9, the J call TRBJ2-7; 9 bases line up with TRBD2. The CDR3 is 15 residues long. Germline CDR1 SGDLS, CDR2 YYNGEE. With V trimmed by 5 bases and J by 3 bases, 9 bases remained unmatched. CDR3 nucleotide sequence: TGTGCCAGCAGTTCCTTGCGGGGGGGCAGCTACGAGCAGTACTTC. It encodes CASSSLRGGSYEQYF.

The chain recombines TRBV19 with TRBJ2-2; 7 bases are a match to TRBD2. The junction had 12 bases not matched to a gene; V was cut back by 7 bases and J by 1 base. The CDR3 is made up of 17 amino acids. CDR1 LNHDA and CDR2 SQIVND come from the germline V gene (reference sequence). The CDR3 protein is CASKNEVGTKNTGELFF. The CDR3 DNA follows: TGTGCCAGTAAAAACGAAGTGGGGACTAAGAACACCGGGGAGCTGTTTTTT.

This clone has just a few counts. The chain is built from TRBV10-3 and TRBJ1-2; D not certain. V was pared by 9 bases and J by 8 bases, with 16 bases between. The CDR3 sequence is 12 residues long. Germline-derived CDR1 and CDR2 are ENHRY and SYGVKD. This chain's CDR3 is CAIQGEGSGYTF. DNA of the CDR3: TGTGCCATTCAAGGAGAAGGGAGCGGCTACACCTTC.

The V gene is TRBV20-1, the J gene TRBJ1-3, with 7 bases aligning to TRBD1. This CDR3 has 11 amino acids. Germline V CDR1 and CDR2: DFQATT, SNEGSKA (reference sequence). The CDR3 DNA follows: TGCGGGACAGACTCTGGAAACACCATATATTTT. Amino acid sequence: CGTDSGNTIYF.

This sequence joins TRBV5-1 and TRBJ1-1; D ambiguous. This CDR3 is 14 amino acids long. Germline CDR1 is SGHRS and CDR2 is YFSETQ. The V end was cut by 0 bases, the J end by 1 base, with 7 bases between. CDR3 sequence (DNA): TGCGCCAGCAGCTTGGAATCCAGGAACACTGAAGCTTTCTTT. Translated, it gives CASSLESRNTEAFF.